This T cell receptor beta chain was identified during a study of cytomegalovirus exposure and HLA in healthy donors. Study overall: Most donors, approximately 82% of some 400 genotyped, fell in the Caucasian-associated ancestry cluster.

Notes on the study in general: Most TCR sequences showed up rarely, but some public TCRs showed up in many donors. Common viral pathogens seemed, in a later analysis, to connect with several of the most significant clusters. A few V segments could not be told apart, such as TRBV6-2 and TRBV6-3, and were left out.

PCR used 60 Vbeta primers and 13 Jbeta primers. TCRdb keeps only in-frame clones here, not all; method: immunoSEQ multiplex PCR. The sample shows some 160,000 clones, 75% to 80% of them seen only once. The CDR3 covers 14 residues. The trim removed 7 bases at V and 3 bases at J, leaving 8 bases unmatched. Germline V gene data show CDR1 as SNHLY and CDR2 as FYNNEI. This clone was detected only a few times. Its cognate antigen is unknown. The sequenced sample was PBMCs. The chain uses TRBV2 and TRBJ2-7, with TRBD1 matching 8 bases. This TCR was recovered from a woman in her thirties in good health and CMV-seronegative. CDR3 region: CASTKGQASYEQYF. In DNA form, the CDR3 reads TGTGCCAGCACCAAGGGACAGGCAAGCTACGAGCAGTACTTC.